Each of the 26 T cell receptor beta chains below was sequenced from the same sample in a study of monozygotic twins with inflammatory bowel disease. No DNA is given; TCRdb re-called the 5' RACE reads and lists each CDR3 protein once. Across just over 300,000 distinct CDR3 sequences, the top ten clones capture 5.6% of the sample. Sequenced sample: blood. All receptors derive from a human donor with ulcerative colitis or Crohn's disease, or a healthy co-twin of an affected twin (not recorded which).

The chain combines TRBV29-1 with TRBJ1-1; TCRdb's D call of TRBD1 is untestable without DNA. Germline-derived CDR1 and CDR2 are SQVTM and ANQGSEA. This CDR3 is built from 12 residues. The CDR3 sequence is CSALDRGTEAFF.

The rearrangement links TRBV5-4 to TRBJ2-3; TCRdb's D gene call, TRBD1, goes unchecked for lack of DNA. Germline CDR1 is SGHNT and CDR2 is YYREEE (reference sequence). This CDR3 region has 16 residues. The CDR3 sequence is CASSSALTRTSKTQYF.

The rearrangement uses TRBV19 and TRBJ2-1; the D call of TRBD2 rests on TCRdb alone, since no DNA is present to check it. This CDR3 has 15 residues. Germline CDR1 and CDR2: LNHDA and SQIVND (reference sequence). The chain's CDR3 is CASKSRLAGNNEQFF.

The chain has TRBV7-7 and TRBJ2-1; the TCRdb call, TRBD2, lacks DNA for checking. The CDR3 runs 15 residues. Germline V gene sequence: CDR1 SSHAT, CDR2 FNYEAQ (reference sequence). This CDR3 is CASSRTSAANNEQFF.

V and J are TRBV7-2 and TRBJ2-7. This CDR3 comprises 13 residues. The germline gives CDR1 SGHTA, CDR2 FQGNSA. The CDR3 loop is CASSADTPYEQYF. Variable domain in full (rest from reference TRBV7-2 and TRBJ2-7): GAGVSQSPSNKVTEKGKDVELRCDPISGHTALYWYRQSLGQGLEFLIYFQGNSAPDKSGLPSDRFSAERTGGSVSTLTIQRTQQEDSAVYLCASSADTPYEQYFGPGTRLTVT.

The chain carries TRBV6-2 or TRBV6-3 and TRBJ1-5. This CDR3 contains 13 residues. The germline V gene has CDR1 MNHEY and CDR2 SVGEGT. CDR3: CASSSSGNQPQHF.

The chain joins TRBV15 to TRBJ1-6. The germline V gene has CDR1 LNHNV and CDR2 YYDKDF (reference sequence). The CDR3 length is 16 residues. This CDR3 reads CATSRVGSSYNSPLHF.

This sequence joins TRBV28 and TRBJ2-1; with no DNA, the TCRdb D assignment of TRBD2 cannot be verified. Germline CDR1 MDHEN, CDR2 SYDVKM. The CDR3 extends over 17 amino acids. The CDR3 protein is CASTSYLTSGKRNEQFF.

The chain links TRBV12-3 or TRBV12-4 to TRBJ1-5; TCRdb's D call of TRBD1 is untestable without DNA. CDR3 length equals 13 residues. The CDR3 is CASSQAGFQPQHF.

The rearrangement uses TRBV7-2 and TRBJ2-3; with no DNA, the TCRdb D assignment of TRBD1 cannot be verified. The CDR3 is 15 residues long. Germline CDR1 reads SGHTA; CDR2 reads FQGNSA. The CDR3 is CASSLAGGGADTQYF. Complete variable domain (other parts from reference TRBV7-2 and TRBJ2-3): GAGVSQSPSNKVTEKGKDVELRCDPISGHTALYWYRQSLGQGLEFLIYFQGNSAPDKSGLPSDRFSAERTGGSVSTLTIQRTQQEDSAVYLCASSLAGGGADTQYFGPGTRLTVL.

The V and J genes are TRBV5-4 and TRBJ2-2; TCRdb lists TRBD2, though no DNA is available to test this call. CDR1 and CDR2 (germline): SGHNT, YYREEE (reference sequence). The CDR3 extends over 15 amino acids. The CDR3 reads CASSPGLDRTGELFF. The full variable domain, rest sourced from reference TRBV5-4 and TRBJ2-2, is ETGVTQSPTHLIKTRGQQVTLRCSSQSGHNTVSWYQQALGQGPQFIFQYYREEENGRGNFPPRFSGLQFPNYSSELNVNALELDDSALYLCASSPGLDRTGELFFGEGSRLTVL.

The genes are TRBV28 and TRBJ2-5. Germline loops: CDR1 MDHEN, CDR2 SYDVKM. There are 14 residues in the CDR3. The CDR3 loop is CASSPDRNQETQYF.

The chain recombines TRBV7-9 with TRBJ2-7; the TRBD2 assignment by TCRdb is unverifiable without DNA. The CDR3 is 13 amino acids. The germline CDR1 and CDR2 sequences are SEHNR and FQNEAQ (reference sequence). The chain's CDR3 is CASGTSHRYEQYF.

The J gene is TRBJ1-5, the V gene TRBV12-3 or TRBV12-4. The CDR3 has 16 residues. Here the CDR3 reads CASSLNSGLGNQPQHF.

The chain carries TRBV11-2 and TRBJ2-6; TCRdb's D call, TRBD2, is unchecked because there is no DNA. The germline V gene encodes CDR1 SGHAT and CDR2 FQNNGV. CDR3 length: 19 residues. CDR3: CASSLLDNSRYSGANVLTF.

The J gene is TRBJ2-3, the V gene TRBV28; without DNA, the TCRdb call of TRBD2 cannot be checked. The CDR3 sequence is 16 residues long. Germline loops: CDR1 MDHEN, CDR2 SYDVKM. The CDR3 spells CASSLVGTLYTDTQYF. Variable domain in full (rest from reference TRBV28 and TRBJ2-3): DVKVTQSSRYLVKRTGEKVFLECVQDMDHENMFWYRQDPGLGLRLIYFSYDVKMKEKGDIPEGYSVSREKKERFSLILESASTNQTSMYLCASSLVGTLYTDTQYFGPGTRLTVL.

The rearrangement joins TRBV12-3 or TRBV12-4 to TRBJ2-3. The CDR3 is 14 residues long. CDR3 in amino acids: CASSLIGGTDTQYF.

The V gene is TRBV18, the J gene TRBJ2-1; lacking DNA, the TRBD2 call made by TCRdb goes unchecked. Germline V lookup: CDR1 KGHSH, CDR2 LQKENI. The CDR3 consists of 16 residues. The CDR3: CASSPLETSGVTEQFF.

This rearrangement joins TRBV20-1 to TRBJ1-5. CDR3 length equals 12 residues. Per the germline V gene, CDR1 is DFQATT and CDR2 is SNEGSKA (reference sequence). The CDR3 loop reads CSARNSNQPQHF.

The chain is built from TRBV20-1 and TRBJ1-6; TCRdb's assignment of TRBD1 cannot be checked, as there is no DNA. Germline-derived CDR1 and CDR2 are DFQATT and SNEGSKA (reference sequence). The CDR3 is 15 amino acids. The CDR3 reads CSARAVGAVNSPLHF.

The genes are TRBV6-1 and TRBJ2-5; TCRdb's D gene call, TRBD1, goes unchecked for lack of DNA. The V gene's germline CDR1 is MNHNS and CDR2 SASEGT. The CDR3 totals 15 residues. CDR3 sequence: CASSKGQGFGETQYF.

The CDR3 reads CASSQDRTNEKLFF. This chain connects TRBV7-2 to TRBJ1-4; TCRdb gives TRBD1 as the D gene, but with no DNA this cannot be confirmed. This CDR3 spans 14 amino acids. The V gene's germline CDR1 is SGHTA and CDR2 FQGNSA.

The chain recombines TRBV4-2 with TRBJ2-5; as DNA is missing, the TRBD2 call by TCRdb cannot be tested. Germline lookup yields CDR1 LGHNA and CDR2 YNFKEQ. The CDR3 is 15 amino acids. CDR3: CASSLQEGLTETQYF.

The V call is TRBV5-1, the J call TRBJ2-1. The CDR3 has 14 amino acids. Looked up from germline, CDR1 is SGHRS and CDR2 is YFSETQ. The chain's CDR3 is CASSLPRVGNEQFF.

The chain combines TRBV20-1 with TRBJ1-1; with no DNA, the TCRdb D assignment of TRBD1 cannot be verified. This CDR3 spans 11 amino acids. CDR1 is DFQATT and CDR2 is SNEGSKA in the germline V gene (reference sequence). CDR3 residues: CSARPGTEAFF.

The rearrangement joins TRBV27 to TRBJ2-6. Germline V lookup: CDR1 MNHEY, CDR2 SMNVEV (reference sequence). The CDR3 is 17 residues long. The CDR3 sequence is CASSPLGLRDGANVLTF.